The entry below gives a single T cell receptor (beta chain) sequence along with its context. The target antigen is unknown. The authors produced TCR alpha and TCR beta cDNA libraries with sample barcodes and UMIs by 5'RACE using constant-segment primers. TCRdb ran MiXCR on the 5' RACE reads and lists one entry per CDR3 protein. The sample consists of 400,000 to 450,000 distinct CDR3 sequences, around 17% of them appearing once. Germline V lookup: CDR1 MGHDK, CDR2 SYGVNS. V lost 3 bases, J lost 4 bases, and 12 bases lay in between. The CDR3 runs to 15 residues. The data stem from a study of T-cell memory formation after mild COVID-19. Study-level findings and limits: Proof of SARS-CoV-2 specificity was absent for the second-wave clones that crested on day 37. That cross-reactive memory joined was suggested by some responding clones appearing in pre-infection memory.

This receptor was taken from a man aged 18 to 30 who had mild COVID-19 (a few samples of this study predate the infection). Cell type and time point are not known. Sequenced: PBMCs or a T cell subset sorted from them (not recorded which). The chain couples TRBV25-1 to TRBJ2-2; D is ambiguous. As DNA, the CDR3 is TGTGCCAGCAGTGATCTACCAGTGATCACCGGGGAGCTGTTTTTT. Encoded protein: CASSDLPVITGELFF.